The present TCR beta chain was sequenced within a study of cytomegalovirus exposure and HLA in healthy donors. The PCR was carried out with 60 Vbeta primers and 13 Jbeta primers. Clones were sequenced by immunoSEQ multiplex PCR, and TCRdb holds only the in-frame ones, with some missing. Among roughly 150,000 clones listed, over 75% were seen once. From germline, CDR1 is MNHNS and CDR2 SASEGT. The V and J ends lost 4 bases and 0 bases, in that order; junction bases with no gene match: 7. The CDR3 loop spans 17 amino acids. Material for sequencing was PBMCs. This TCR derives from a male donor in good health and CMV-seronegative. The chain carries TRBV6-1 and TRBJ1-5, with 9 bases that match TRBD1. CDR3 nucleotides: TGTGCCAGCAGTGGACAGGGGGTTCCATATAGCAATCAGCCCCAGCATTTT. Amino acid sequence: CASSGQGVPYSNQPQHF.